This entry concerns a single TCR beta chain. The data derive from a study of control samples from healthy donors and cancer patients. This table comes from immunoSEQ multiplex PCR, and its TCRdb copy is limited to in-frame clones, with some not included. In the table there are some 70,000 clones, about four fifths of which are singletons. This clonotype originated in a woman between 50 and 59 years old with lung cancer. The material sequenced was PBMCs.

The CDR3 reads CASSFSSGGGDQETQYF. The CDR3 DNA sequence: TGTGCCAGTAGTTTCTCTAGTGGCGGGGGGGATCAAGAGACCCAGTACTTC. This chain links TRBV19 with TRBJ2-5; 9 bases map to TRBD2. This CDR3 contains 17 residues. With V trimmed by 5 bases and J by 2 bases, 12 bases remained unmatched. Germline V lookup: CDR1 LNHDA, CDR2 SQIVND (reference sequence).